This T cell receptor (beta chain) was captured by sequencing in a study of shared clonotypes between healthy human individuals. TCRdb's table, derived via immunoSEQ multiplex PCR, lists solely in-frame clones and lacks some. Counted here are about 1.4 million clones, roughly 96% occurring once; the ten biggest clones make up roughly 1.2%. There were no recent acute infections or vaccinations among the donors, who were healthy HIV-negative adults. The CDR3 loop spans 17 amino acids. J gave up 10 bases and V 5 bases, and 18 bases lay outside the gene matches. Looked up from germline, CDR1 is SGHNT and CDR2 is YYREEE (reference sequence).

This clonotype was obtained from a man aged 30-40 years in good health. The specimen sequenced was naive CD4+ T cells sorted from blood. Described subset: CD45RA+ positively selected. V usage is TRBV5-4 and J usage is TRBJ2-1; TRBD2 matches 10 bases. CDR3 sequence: CASSSGLASHYNEEQFF. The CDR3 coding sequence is TGTGCCAGCAGTTCGGGACTAGCGAGCCACTACAATGAGGAGCAGTTCTTC.